Sequencing of this T cell receptor beta chain was carried out in a study of T cell repertoires in cytomegalovirus infection. Overall study: Recently identified HLA-C-restricted and well-studied HLA-B-restricted CMV epitopes were used. Both a matching HLA type and CMV infection were indicated by public TCR beta signatures. Points from the study as a whole: Clonotype analysis showed dominance of the ex vivo response by HLA-C-restricted CMV-specific TCR beta clonotypes. Cumulative frequency (of public TCR beta family members) identified carriers of CMV plus the relevant HLA.

With 6 bases removed from V and 0 bases from J, the gap between germline ends came to 15 bases. CDR1 is SGHDN, CDR2 FVKESK, per germline. This CDR3 has 16 amino acids. This clonotype showed up just a few times. Antigen: not known. TCRdb called the reads again in MiXCR, with one record for every CDR3 protein. The repertoire holds 400,000 to 600,000 distinct CDR3 sequences, with more than 40% as singletons. The receptor was derived from a human donor in good health (CMV status not recorded). Some clones in this sample may be carry-over from other donors' samples. V and J are TRBV14 and TRBJ1-5; D is undetermined. Material: cultured PBMCs, obtained from culture after CMV antigen stimulation. Here the CDR3 DNA reads TGTGCCAGCAGTTTCGAGGGATGGTATAGCAATCAGCCCCAGCATTTT. It yields the protein CASSFEGWYSNQPQHF. The entire variable domain, with the rest obtained from reference TRBV14 and TRBJ1-5, is as follows: EAGVTQFPSHSVIEKGQTVTLRCDPISGHDNLYWYRRVMGKEIKFLLHFVKESKQDESGMPNNRFLAERTGGTYSTLKVQPAELEDSGVYFCASSFEGWYSNQPQHFGDGTRLSIL.